This T cell receptor beta chain was sequenced for a study of blood T cell repertoires in COVID-19 (dated by TCRdb to 2019 to 2021). About the investigation overall: Samples from collaborators originated in the United States, Italy and Spain and spanned both the acute and convalescent phases of COVID-19. The material from the prospective study consisted of cDNA or gDNA derived from T cells, B-cell-depleted T cells, or PBMCs. Subjects who had been exposed to COVID-19, were actively infected with it, or had recovered from it provided the deeply sampled blood TCRbeta repertoires that made up the dataset. The repertoires were made available in a free public database intended to serve as a resource for research on the immune response to SARS-CoV-2. Samples were obtained from the ongoing ImmuneRACE study (first 160 participants) and from 1,254 subjects provided by 6 global collaborators. The sample metadata nearly always contained a de-identified subject ID, COVID-19 status, age in years and sex. HLA class I and class II types, where available, came from metadata supplied by the sample provider rather than from assay-based typing.

The research as a whole found: The quantity of clinical and demographic metadata differed by source and by participant and was supplied without curation.

As encoded in the germline V gene, CDR1 is SQVTM while CDR2 is ANQGSEA. Cut back by 4 bases and 4 bases, the V and J ends lie 16 bases apart. The CDR3 runs 14 amino acids, cysteine and phenylalanine included. Just CDR3 DNA is preserved here, 42 bases in frame from base 1. TCRbeta CDR3 regions were amplified from genomic DNA using the immunoSEQ Assay, a bias-controlled multiplex PCR. The study's processing was this. Nucleated cell counts per sample were estimated from amplification of reference gene primers within the assay. To quantify the absolute abundance of each unique TCRbeta CDR3 rearrangement, sequence reads were collapsed and filtered. For each sample, productive Simpson clonality was calculated by taking the square root of Simpson's diversity index across productive rearrangements. Not all clones reach the TCRdb copy of this immuneACCESS table, which keeps in-frame sequences only. Checked studies attribute under half of the gap to unresolved V genes and leave the rest unexplained. Clone size and V and J calls were adopted from that table, with D and trimming inferred from the DNA. The sample table lists roughly 380,000 clones, over 75% of them with a count of one. Of the sample, roughly 1.6% is held by the ten largest clones.

Points on this clone: The clone's antigen remains unknown. No base-level quality is on record; no much larger clone is a single base apart.

At one collaborating source in Seattle, patients were enrolled during active infection and were followed longitudinally through the course of disease. Each collaborating institution followed its own protocols to collect whole blood in K2EDTA tubes. For TCRbeta analysis, collaborator samples were shipped as frozen whole blood, as isolated PBMCs, or as DNA extracted from either sample type. The source material was peripheral blood. In this chain, TRBV29-1 is recombined with TRBJ1-2; the D gene is not confidently resolved. This TCR derives from a woman in her thirties or forties with COVID-19, enrolled during active disease. The nucleotide sequence reads as follows: TGCAGCGTTGTACGTGAGGGATGGGGCTATGGCTACACCTTC. The encoded protein is CSVVREGWGYGYTF. Outside the CDR3, residues come from the reference TRBV29-1 and TRBJ1-2 proteins, so the full variable domain is: SAVISQKPSRDICQRGTSLTIQCQVDSQVTMMFWYRQQPGQSLTLIATANQGSEATYESGFVIDKFPISRPNLTFSTLTVSNMSPEDSSIYLCSVVREGWGYGYTFGSGTRLTVV.